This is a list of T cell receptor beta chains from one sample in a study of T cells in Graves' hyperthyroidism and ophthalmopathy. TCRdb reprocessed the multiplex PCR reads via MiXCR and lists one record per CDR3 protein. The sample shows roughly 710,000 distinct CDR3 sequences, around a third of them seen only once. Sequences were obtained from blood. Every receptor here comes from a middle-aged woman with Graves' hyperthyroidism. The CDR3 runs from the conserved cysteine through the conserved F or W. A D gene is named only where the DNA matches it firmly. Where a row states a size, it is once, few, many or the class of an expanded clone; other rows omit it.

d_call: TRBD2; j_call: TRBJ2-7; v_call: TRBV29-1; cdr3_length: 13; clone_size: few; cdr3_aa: CSVDKRGGYEQYF; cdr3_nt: TGCAGCGTTGATAAGCGGGGAGGGTACGAGCAGTACTTC
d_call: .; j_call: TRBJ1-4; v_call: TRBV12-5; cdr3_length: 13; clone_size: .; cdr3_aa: CASPRVTNEKLFF; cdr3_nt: TGTGCTAGTCCTAGGGTAACTAATGAAAAACTGTTTTTT
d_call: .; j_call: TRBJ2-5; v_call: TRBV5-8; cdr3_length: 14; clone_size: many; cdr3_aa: CASSSPTQLETQYF; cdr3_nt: TGTGCCAGCAGCTCTCCGACCCAATTAGAGACCCAGTACTTC
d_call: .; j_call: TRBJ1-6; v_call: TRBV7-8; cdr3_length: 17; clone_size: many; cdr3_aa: CASSQLKATSKDSPLHF; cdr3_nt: TGCGCCAGCAGCCAATTGAAAGCCACGAGTAAGGATTCACCCCTCCACTTT
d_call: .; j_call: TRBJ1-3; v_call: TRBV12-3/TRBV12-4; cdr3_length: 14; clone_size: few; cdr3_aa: CASRGRNSGNTIYF; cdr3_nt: TGTGCCAGCAGAGGAAGGAACTCTGGAAACACCATATATTTT
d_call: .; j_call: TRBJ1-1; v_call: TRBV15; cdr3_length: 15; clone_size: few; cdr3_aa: CATSRDLSIRTEAFF; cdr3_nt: TGTGCCACCAGCAGAGATCTTTCCATACGCACTGAAGCTTTCTTT
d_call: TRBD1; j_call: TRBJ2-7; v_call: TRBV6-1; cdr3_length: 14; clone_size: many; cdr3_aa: CASSERDRESEQYF; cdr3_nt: TGTGCCAGCAGTGAGAGGGACAGGGAGAGCGAGCAGTACTTC
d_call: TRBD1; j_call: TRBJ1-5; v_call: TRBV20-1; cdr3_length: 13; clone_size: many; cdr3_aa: CSATGQADQPQHF; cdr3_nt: TGCAGTGCCACGGGACAGGCGGATCAGCCCCAGCATTTT
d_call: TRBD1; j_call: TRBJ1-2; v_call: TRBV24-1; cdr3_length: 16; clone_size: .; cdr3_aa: CATSDPRQGTFGGYTF; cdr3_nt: TGTGCCACCAGTGATCCTCGACAGGGTACATTCGGTGGCTACACCTTC
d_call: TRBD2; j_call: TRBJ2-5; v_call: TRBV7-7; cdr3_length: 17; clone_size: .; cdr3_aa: CASSRELAGVQEETQYF; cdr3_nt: TGTGCTAGCAGTCGCGAACTAGCGGGAGTCCAGGAGGAGACCCAGTACTTC
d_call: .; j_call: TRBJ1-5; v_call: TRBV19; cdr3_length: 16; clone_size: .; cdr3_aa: CASISKGRGRDQPQHF; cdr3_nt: TGTGCCAGTATCTCTAAGGGGAGGGGTAGGGATCAGCCCCAGCATTTT
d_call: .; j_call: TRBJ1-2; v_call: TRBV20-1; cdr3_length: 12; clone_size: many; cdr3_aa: CSAHGANYGYTF; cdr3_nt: TGCAGTGCTCACGGTGCCAACTATGGCTACACCTTC
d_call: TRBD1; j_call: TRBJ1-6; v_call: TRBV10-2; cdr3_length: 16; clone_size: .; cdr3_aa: CASNAQGAHDNSPLHF; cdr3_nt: TGCGCCAGCAATGCACAGGGGGCCCATGATAATTCACCCCTCCACTTT
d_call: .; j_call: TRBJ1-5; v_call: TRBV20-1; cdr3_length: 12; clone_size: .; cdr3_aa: CSAREAEETQHF; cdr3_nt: TGCAGTGCTAGGGAGGCGGAGGAGACCCAGCATTTT
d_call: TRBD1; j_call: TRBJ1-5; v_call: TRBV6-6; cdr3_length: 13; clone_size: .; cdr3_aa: CASSDDRDRPQHF; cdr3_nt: TGTGCCAGCAGTGACGACAGGGATCGGCCCCAGCATTTT
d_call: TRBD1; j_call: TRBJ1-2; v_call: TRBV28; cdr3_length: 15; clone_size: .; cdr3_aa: CASSTGQGFYYGYTF; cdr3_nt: TGTGCCAGCAGTACTGGACAGGGCTTCTACTATGGCTACACCTTC
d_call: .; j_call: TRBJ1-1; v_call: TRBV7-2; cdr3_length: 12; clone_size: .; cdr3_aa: CASSLGTFGAFF; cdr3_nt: TGTGCCAGCAGCTTAGGGACCTTTGGGGCTTTCTTT
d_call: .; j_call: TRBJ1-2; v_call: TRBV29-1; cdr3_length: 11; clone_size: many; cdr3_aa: CSVLRDWGYTF; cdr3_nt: TGCAGCGTCCTCCGAGACTGGGGCTACACCTTC
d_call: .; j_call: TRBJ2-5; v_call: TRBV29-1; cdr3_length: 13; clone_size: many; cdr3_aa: CSAHSGNQETQYF; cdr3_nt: TGCAGCGCTCATAGCGGAAATCAAGAGACCCAGTACTTC
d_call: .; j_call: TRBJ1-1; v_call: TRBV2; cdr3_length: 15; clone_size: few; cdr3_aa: CASSLSRTANTEAFF; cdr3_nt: TGTGCCAGCAGTTTATCACGGACAGCGAACACTGAAGCTTTCTTT
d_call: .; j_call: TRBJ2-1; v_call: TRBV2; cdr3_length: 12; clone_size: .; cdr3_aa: CASRRAMDEQFF; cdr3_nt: TGTGCCAGCAGGCGGGCCATGGATGAGCAGTTCTTC
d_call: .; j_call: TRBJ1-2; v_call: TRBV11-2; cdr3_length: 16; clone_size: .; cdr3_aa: CASSLAAGRVGYGYTF; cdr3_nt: TGTGCCAGCAGCTTAGCGGCAGGGCGAGTGGGATATGGCTACACCTTC
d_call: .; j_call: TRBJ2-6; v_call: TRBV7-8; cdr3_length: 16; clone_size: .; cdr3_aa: CASSPGGWGTANVLTF; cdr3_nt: TGTGCCAGCAGCCCCGGCGGTTGGGGGACCGCCAACGTCTTGACTTTC
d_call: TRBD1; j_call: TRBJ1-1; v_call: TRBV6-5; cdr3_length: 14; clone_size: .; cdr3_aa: CASSTGGGGTEAFF; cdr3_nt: TGTGCCAGCAGTACAGGGGGCGGCGGCACTGAAGCTTTCTTT
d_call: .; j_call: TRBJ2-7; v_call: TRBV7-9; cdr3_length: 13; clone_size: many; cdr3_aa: CASSRDSGYEQYF; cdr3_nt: TGTGCCAGCAGCCGAGACTCGGGCTACGAGCAGTACTTC
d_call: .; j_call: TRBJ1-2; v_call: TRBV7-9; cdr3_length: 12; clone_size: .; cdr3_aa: CASSHRGYGYTF; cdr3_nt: TGTGCCAGCAGCCATAGGGGGTATGGCTACACCTTC
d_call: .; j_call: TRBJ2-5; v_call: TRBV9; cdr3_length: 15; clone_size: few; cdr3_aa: CASSPPWAGQETQYF; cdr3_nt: TGTGCCAGCTCACCACCGTGGGCAGGCCAAGAGACCCAGTACTTC
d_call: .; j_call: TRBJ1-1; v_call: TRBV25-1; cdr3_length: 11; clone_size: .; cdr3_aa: CARAQVPGAFF; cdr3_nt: TGTGCTAGAGCGCAGGTCCCAGGGGCTTTCTTT
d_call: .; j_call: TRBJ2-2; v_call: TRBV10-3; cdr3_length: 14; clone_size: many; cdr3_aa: CAINGWANTGELFF; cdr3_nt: TGTGCCATCAATGGATGGGCGAACACCGGGGAGCTGTTTTTT
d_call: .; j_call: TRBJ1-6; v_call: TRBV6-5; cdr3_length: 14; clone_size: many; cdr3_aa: CASTLGVSNSPLHF; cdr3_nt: TGTGCCTCTACGTTAGGGGTTAGCAATTCACCCCTCCACTTT
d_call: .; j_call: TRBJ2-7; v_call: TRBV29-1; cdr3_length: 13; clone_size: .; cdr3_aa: CSVGTDRGYEQYF; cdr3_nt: TGCAGCGTGGGGACTGACAGAGGTTACGAGCAGTACTTC
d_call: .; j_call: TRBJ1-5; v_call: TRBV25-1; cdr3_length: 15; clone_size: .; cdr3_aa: CASSSHKELNQPQHF; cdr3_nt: TGTGCCAGCAGTTCCCACAAAGAACTTAATCAGCCCCAGCATTTT
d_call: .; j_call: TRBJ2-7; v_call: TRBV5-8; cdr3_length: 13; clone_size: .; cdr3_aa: CASRHIQGHEQYF; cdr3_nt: TGTGCCAGCAGGCATATTCAGGGCCACGAGCAGTACTTC
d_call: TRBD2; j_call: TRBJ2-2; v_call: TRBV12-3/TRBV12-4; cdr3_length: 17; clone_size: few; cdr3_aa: CASSLAIAGANTGELFF; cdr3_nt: TGTGCCAGCAGTTTAGCGATAGCGGGGGCGAACACCGGGGAGCTGTTTTTT
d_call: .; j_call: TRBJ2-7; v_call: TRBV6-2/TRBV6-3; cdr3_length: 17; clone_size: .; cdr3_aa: CATEGASDQRGTYEQYF; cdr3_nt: TGTGCCACCGAGGGGGCCTCGGACCAGCGGGGGACCTACGAGCAGTACTTC
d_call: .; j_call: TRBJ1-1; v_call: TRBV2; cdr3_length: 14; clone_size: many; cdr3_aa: CASKQGKVATEAFF; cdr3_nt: TGTGCCAGCAAGCAGGGGAAGGTCGCCACTGAAGCTTTCTTT
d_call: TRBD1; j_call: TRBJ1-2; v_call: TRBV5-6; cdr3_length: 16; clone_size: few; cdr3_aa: CASSYPGTGGSRGYTF; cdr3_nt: TGTGCCAGCAGCTATCCCGGGACAGGGGGATCAAGGGGCTACACCTTC
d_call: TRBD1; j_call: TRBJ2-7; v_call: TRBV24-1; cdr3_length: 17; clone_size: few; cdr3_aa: CASSFKARDSVAYEQYF; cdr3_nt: TGTGCCAGCAGTTTCAAGGCTCGGGACAGTGTTGCCTACGAGCAGTACTTC
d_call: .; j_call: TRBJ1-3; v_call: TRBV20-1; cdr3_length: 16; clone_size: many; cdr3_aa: CSASAVALISGNTIYF; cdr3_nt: TGCAGTGCTAGCGCGGTGGCGCTAATCTCTGGAAACACCATATATTTT
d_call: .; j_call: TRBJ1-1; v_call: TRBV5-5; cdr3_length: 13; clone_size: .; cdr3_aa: CASSGQGNTETFF; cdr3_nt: TGTGCCAGCAGCGGTCAGGGGAATACTGAAACTTTCTTT
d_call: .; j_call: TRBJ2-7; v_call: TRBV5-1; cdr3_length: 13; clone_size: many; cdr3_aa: CASSLVSSYEQYF; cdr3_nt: TGTGCCAGCAGCTTGGTGAGCTCCTACGAGCAGTACTTC
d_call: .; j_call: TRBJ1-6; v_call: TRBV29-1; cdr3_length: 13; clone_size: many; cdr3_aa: CSVGGQNNSPLHF; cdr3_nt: TGCAGCGTTGGAGGTCAGAATAATTCACCCCTCCACTTT
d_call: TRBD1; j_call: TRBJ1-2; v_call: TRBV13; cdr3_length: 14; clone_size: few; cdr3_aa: CASSNDRGGYGYTF; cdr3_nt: TGTGCCAGCAGCAACGACAGGGGCGGCTATGGCTACACCTTC
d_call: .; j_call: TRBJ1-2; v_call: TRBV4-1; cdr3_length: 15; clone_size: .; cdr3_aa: CASSPLSVSNYGYTF; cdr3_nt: TGCGCCAGCAGCCCCTTGTCAGTATCCAACTATGGCTACACCTTC
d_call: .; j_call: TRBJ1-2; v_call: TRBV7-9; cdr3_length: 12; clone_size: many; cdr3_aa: CASSLNTRGYTF; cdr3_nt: TGTGCCAGCAGCCTCAACACGCGCGGCTACACCTTC
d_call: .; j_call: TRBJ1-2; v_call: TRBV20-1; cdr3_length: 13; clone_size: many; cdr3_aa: CSAKDRWKDGYTF; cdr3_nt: TGCAGTGCTAAGGACAGATGGAAGGATGGCTACACCTTC
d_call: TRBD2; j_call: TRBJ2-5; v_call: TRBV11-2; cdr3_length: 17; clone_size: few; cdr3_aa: CASSLGSSGGLQETQYF; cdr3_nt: TGTGCCAGCAGCTTAGGTTCTAGCGGGGGACTCCAAGAGACCCAGTACTTC
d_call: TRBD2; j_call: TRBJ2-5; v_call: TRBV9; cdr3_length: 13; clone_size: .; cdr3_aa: CASSASGGKTQYF; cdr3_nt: TGTGCCAGCAGCGCAAGCGGGGGAAAGACCCAGTACTTC